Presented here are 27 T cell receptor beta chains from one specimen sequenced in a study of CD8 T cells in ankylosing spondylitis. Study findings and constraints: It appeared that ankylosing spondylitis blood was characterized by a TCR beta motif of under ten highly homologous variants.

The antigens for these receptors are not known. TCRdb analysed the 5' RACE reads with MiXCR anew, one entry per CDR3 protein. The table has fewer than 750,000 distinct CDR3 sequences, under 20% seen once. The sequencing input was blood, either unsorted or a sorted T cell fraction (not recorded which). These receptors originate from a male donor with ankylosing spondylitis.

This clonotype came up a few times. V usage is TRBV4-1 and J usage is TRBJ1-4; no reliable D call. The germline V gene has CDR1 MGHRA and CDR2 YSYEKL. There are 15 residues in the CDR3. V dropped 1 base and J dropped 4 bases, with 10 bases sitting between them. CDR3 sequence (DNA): TGCGCCAGCAGCCAAGGTTCCCCCATTAATGAAAAACTGTTTTTT. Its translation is CASSQGSPINEKLFF.

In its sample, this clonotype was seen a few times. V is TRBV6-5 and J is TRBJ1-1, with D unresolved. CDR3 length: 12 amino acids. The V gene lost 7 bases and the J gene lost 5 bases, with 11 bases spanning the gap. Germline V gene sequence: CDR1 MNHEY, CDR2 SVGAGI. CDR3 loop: CASTGERTEAFF. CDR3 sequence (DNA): TGTGCCAGCACCGGGGAGAGGACTGAAGCTTTCTTT.

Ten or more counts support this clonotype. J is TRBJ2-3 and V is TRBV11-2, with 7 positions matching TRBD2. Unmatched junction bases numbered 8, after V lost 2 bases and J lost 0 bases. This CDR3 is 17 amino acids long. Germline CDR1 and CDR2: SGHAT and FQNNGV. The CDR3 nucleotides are TGTGCCAGCAGCTTAACCCGCTCTAGCGGTAGCACAGATACGCAGTATTTT. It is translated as CASSLTRSSGSTDTQYF. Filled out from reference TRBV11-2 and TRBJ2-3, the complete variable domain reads EAGVAQSPRYKIIEKRQSVAFWCNPISGHATLYWYQQILGQGPKLLIQFQNNGVVDDSQLPKDRFSAERLKGVDSTLKIQPAKLEDSAVYLCASSLTRSSGSTDTQYFGPGTRLTVL.

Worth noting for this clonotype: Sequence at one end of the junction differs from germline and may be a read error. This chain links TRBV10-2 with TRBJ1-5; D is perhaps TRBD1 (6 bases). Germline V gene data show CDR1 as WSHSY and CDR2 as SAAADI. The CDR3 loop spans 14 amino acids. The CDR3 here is CASTAVGGNQPQHF. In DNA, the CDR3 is TGCGCCAGCACCGCGGTCGGGGGCAACCAGCCCCAGCATTTT.

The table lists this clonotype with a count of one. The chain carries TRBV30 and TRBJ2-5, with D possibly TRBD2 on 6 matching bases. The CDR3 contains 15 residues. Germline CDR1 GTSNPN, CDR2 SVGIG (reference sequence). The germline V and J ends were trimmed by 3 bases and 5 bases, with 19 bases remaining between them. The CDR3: CAWRGGGTEGETQYF. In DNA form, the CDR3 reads TGTGCCTGGAGGGGCGGCGGGACCGAGGGGGAGACCCAGTACTTC.

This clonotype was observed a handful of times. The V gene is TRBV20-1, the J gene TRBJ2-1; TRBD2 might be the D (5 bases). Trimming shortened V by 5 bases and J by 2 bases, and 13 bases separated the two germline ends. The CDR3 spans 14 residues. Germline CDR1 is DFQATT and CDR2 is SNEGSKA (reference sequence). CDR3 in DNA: TGCAGTGCTTCTGACTCGGGGACCTACAATGAGCAGTTCTTC. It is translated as CSASDSGTYNEQFF.

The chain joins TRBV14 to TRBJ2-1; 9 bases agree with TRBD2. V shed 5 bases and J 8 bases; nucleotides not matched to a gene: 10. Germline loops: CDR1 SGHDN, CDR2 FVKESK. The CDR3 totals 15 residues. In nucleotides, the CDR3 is TGTGCCAGCAGCGATTTAGCGGGAGATCCACATGAGCAGTTCTTC. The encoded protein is CASSDLAGDPHEQFF. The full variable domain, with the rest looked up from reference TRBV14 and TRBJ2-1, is EAGVTQFPSHSVIEKGQTVTLRCDPISGHDNLYWYRRVMGKEIKFLLHFVKESKQDESGMPNNRFLAERTGGTYSTLKVQPAELEDSGVYFCASSDLAGDPHEQFFGPGTRLTVL.

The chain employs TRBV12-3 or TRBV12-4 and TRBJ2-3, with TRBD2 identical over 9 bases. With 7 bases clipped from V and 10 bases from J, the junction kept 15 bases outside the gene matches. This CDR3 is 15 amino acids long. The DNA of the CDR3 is TGTGCCAGCACCCCAACGGGGACTAGCTTGTACCCGCAGTATTTT. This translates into CASTPTGTSLYPQYF.

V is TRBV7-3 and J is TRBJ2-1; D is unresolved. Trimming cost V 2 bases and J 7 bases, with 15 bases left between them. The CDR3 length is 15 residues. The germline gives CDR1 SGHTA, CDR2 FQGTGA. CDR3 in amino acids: CASSLSGYPGNEQFF. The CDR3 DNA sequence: TGTGCCAGCAGCTTATCCGGATATCCCGGTAATGAGCAGTTCTTC. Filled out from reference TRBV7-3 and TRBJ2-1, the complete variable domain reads GAGVSQTPSNKVTEKGKYVELRCDPISGHTALYWYRQSLGQGPEFLIYFQGTGAADDSGLPNDRFFAVRPEGSVSTLKIQRTERGDSAVYLCASSLSGYPGNEQFFGPGTRLTVL.

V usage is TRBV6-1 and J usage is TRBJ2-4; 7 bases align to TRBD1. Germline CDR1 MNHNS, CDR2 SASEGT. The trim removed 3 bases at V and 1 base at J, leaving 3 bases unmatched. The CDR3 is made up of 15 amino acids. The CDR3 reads CASSDPQGAKNIQYF. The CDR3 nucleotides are TGTGCCAGCAGTGACCCACAGGGGGCCAAAAACATTCAGTACTTC.

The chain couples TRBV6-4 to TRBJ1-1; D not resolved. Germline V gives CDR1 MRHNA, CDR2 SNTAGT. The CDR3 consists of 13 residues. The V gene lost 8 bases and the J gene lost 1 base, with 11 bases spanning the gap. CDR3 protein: CASRSQPNTEAFF. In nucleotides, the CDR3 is TGTGCCAGCCGAAGTCAACCGAACACTGAAGCTTTCTTT.

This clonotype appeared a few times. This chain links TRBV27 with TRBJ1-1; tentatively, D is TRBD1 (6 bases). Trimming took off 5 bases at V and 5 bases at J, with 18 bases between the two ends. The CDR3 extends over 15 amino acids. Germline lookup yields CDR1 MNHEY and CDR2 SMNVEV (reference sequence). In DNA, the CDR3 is TGTGCCAGCAGTACTCTTACAGGGACTGGGACTGAAGCTTTCTTT. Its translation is CASSTLTGTGTEAFF.

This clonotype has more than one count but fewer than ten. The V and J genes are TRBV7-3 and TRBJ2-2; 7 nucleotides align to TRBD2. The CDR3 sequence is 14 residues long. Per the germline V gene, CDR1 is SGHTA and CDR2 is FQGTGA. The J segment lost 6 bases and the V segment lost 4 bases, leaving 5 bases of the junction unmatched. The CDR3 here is CASSWEGLAGELFF. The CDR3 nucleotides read TGTGCCAGCAGCTGGGAGGGTCTGGCCGGGGAGCTGTTTTTT.

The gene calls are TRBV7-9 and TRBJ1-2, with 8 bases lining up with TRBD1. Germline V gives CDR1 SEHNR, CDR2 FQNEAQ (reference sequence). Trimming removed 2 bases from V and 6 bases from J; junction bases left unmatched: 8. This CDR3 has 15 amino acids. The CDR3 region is CASSLKLGQGHGYTF. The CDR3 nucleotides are TGTGCCAGCAGCTTAAAACTCGGACAGGGTCATGGCTACACCTTC.

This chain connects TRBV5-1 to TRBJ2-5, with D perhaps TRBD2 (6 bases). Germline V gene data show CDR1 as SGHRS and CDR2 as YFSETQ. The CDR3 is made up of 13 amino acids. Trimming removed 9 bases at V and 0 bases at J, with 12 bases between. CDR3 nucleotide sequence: TGCGCCACCGGGACTGGATACCAAGAGACCCAGTACTTC. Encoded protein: CATGTGYQETQYF.

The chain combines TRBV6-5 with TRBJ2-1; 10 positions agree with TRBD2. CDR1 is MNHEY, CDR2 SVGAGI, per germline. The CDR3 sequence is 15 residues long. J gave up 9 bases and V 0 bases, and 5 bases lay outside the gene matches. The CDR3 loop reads CASSYSSGRRGEQFF. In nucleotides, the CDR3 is TGTGCCAGCAGTTACTCTAGCGGGAGGCGAGGTGAGCAGTTCTTC.

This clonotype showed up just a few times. The CDR3 sequence: CSARDRRTGGMNTEAFF. CDR3 nucleotide sequence: TGCAGTGCTAGAGATAGAAGGACAGGGGGGATGAACACTGAAGCTTTCTTT. This chain connects TRBV20-1 to TRBJ1-1; TRBD1 agrees at 10 bases. Germline values: CDR1 DFQATT, CDR2 SNEGSKA (reference sequence). The trim removed 0 bases at V and 0 bases at J, leaving 7 bases unmatched. The CDR3 covers 17 residues.

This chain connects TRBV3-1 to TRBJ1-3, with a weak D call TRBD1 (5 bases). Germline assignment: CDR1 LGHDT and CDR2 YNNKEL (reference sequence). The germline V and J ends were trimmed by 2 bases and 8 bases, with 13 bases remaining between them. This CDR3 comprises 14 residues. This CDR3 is CASSQRNLGDTIYF. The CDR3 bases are TGTGCCAGCAGCCAAAGAAATTTAGGGGACACCATATATTTT.

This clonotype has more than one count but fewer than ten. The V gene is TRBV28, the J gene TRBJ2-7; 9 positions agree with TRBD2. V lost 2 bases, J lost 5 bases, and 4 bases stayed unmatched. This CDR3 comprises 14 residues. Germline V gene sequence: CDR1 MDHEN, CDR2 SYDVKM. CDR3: CASSLPGLAHEQYF. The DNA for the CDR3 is TGTGCCAGCAGTTTACCGGGACTAGCCCACGAGCAGTACTTC.

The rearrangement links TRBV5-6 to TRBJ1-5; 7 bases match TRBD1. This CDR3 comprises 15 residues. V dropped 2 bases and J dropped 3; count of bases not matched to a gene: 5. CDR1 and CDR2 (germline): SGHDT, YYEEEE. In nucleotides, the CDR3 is TGTGCCAGCAGCTTCGGACAGGCTCTCAATCAGCCCCAGCATTTT. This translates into CASSFGQALNQPQHF.

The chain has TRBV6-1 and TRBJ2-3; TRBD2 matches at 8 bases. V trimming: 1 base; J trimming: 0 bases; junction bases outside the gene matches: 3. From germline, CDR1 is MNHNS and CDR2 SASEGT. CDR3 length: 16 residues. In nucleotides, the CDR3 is TGTGCCAGCAGTGAAGAGATAGCGGGGAGCACAGATACGCAGTATTTT. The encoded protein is CASSEEIAGSTDTQYF.

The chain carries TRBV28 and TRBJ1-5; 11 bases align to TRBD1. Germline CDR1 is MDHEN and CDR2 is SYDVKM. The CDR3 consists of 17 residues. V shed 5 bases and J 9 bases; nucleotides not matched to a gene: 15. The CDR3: CASSRPIGQGAQRPQHF. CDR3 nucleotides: TGTGCCAGCAGTCGCCCTATCGGACAGGGGGCTCAGAGGCCCCAGCATTTT.

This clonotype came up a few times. The CDR3 DNA follows: TGTGCCAGCAGCTTAGCGCTGGGCTACGAGCAGTACTTC. This gives the protein CASSLALGYEQYF. This chain links TRBV7-9 with TRBJ2-7; D gene uncertain. V was shortened by 0 bases and J by 3 bases, with 6 bases between the two germline ends. Germline lookup yields CDR1 SEHNR and CDR2 FQNEAQ (reference sequence). This CDR3 contains 13 residues.

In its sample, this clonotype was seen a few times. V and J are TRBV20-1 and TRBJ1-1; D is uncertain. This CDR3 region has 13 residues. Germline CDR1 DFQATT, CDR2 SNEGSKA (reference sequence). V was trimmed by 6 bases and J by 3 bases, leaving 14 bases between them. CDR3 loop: CSAPRTRDTEAFF. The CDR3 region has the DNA TGCAGTGCCCCTCGGACCCGAGACACTGAAGCTTTCTTT.

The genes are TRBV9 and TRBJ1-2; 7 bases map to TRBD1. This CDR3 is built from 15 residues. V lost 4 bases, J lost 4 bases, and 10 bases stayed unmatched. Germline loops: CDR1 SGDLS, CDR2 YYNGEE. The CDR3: CASSPDGPGGYGYTF. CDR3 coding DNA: TGTGCCAGCAGCCCCGACGGTCCAGGGGGCTATGGCTACACCTTC.

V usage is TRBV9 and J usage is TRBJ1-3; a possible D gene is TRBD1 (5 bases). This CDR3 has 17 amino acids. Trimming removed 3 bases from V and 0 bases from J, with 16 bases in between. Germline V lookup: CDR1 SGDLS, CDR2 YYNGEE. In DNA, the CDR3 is TGTGCCAGCAGCGCGGGGGGGAGGCCGAGCTCTGGAAACACCATATATTTT. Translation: CASSAGGRPSSGNTIYF.

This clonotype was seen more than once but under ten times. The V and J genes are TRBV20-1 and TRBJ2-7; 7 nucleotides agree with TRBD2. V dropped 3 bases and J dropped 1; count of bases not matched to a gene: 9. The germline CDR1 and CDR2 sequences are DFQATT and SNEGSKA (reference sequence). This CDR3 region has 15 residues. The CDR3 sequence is CSASPLAGASYEQYF. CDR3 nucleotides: TGCAGTGCTAGCCCCCTGGCGGGAGCATCCTACGAGCAGTACTTC.